One and the same sample provided the 17 T cell receptor beta chains below, sequenced in a study of monozygotic twins with inflammatory bowel disease. Using the 5' RACE reads, TCRdb records one entry per CDR3 protein without DNA. The table for this sample gives 150,000 to 200,000 distinct CDR3 sequences. Sample: blood. The receptors shown here come from a human donor with ulcerative colitis or Crohn's disease, or a healthy co-twin of an affected twin (not recorded which).

The chain employs TRBV6-2 or TRBV6-3 and TRBJ1-1; the TCRdb D gene call, TRBD1, has no DNA to confirm it. Germline-derived CDR1 and CDR2 are MNHEY and SVGEGT. The CDR3 loop spans 14 amino acids. The CDR3 sequence is CASTPTGANTEAFF.

The CDR3 region is CASSPGLAGGRETQYF. The chain joins TRBV25-1 to TRBJ2-5; the TCRdb D gene call, TRBD2, has no DNA to confirm it. The CDR3 is 16 residues long. Germline V gene data show CDR1 as MGHDK and CDR2 as SYGVNS.

The rearrangement joins TRBV20-1 to TRBJ2-7; the TCRdb D gene call, TRBD2, has no DNA to confirm it. Germline values: CDR1 DFQATT, CDR2 SNEGSKA (reference sequence). The CDR3 covers 11 residues. The CDR3: CSAYRDYEQYF.

The genes are TRBV10-3 and TRBJ2-7. CDR3 length equals 17 residues. The germline CDR1 and CDR2 sequences are ENHRY and SYGVKD. The CDR3 here is CAISESRFPTSSYEQYF.

CDR3 loop: CASSLWQGVSRPLHF. This chain joins TRBV5-6 and TRBJ1-6. The germline CDR1 and CDR2 sequences are SGHDT and YYEEEE. CDR3 size: 15 residues.

The CDR3 loop is CASSEGQGINSPLHF. The chain recombines TRBV10-1 with TRBJ1-6; TCRdb calls TRBD1, which cannot be checked without DNA. This CDR3 has 15 residues. Per germline, CDR1 WNHNN and CDR2 SYGVQD (reference sequence).

The genes are TRBV5-1 and TRBJ1-5; the TRBD1 assignment by TCRdb is unverifiable without DNA. CDR1 and CDR2 (germline): SGHRS, YFSETQ. This CDR3 is built from 15 residues. The CDR3 spells CASSLYSGEGQPQHF.

The chain links TRBV27 to TRBJ2-2. The length of the CDR3 is 13 residues. Germline loops: CDR1 MNHEY, CDR2 SMNVEV (reference sequence). The CDR3 region is CASRLGGAGELFF.

The J gene is TRBJ2-5, the V gene TRBV12-3 or TRBV12-4; TCRdb returns TRBD1, unconfirmable since there is no DNA. This CDR3 has 12 residues. The CDR3 region is CASSGGRETQYF.

This sequence joins TRBV7-3 and TRBJ2-3; TCRdb reports TRBD1, a call that lacks DNA to check it against. CDR3 length: 15 amino acids. Germline V gene data show CDR1 as SGHTA and CDR2 as FQGTGA. Here the CDR3 reads CASSPESGRTDTQYF. The full variable domain, with the rest looked up from reference TRBV7-3 and TRBJ2-3, is GAGVSQTPSNKVTEKGKYVELRCDPISGHTALYWYRQSLGQGPEFLIYFQGTGAADDSGLPNDRFFAVRPEGSVSTLKIQRTERGDSAVYLCASSPESGRTDTQYFGPGTRLTVL.

This chain connects TRBV7-9 to TRBJ2-4; lacking DNA, the TRBD1 call made by TCRdb goes unchecked. The CDR3 contains 16 residues. Germline V gene lookup returns CDR1 SEHNR and CDR2 FQNEAQ (reference sequence). CDR3: CASSQRQGANLDIQYF.

V gene TRBV3-1 combines with J gene TRBJ2-4; TCRdb's assignment of TRBD2 cannot be checked, as there is no DNA. Germline V CDR1 and CDR2: LGHDT, YNNKEL (reference sequence). The CDR3 spans 17 residues. The CDR3 is CASSQTRTSIAKNIQYF.

This chain joins TRBV7-2 and TRBJ2-1; with no DNA, the TCRdb D assignment of TRBD2 cannot be verified. The CDR3 length is 15 residues. Looked up from germline, CDR1 is SGHTA and CDR2 is FQGNSA. The CDR3 region is CASSSFGVGGNEQFF.

This chain links TRBV25-1 with TRBJ1-4; with no DNA, the TCRdb D assignment of TRBD1 cannot be verified. This CDR3 is built from 17 residues. Germline V CDR1 and CDR2: MGHDK, SYGVNS. The CDR3 region is CASSPLPDRVPNEKLFF.

V is TRBV20-1 and J is TRBJ1-6; the TCRdb D gene call, TRBD1, has no DNA to confirm it. There are 16 residues in the CDR3. Germline-derived CDR1 and CDR2 are DFQATT and SNEGSKA (reference sequence). CDR3 loop: CRADKGQGELVSPLHF.

V and J are TRBV7-2 and TRBJ2-2; no DNA is available, so the TRBD1 call from TCRdb remains unchecked. This CDR3 contains 16 residues. CDR1 and CDR2 from the germline V gene are SGHTA and FQGNSA. CDR3 amino acids: CASSVTGRRNTGELFF.

This CDR3 reads CSARGTSNQPQHF. The rearrangement joins TRBV20-1 to TRBJ1-5. This CDR3 region has 13 residues. In germline, CDR1 is DFQATT, CDR2 SNEGSKA (reference sequence).